This is a list of T cell receptor beta chains from one sample in a study of cytotoxic CD8 clonotypes in ibrutinib-treated CLL. Repertoires were generated with immunoSEQ multiplex PCR, while TCRdb's copy carries only in-frame clones and drops some. The sample contains more than 300,000 clones, about 80% of which appear only once. The specimen comprised PBMCs, sampled before ibrutinib treatment. The receptors derive from a human donor with chronic lymphocytic leukemia. Both conserved end residues are part of each CDR3. Each record gives: clone size, J gene, D gene, V gene, CDR3 DNA, CDR3 protein. A D gene is named only where the DNA matches it firmly. Some rows have no size entry. The others give once, few or many, or a class for an expanded clone.

clone size: -
J gene: TRBJ2-1
D gene: -
V gene: TRBV7-9
CDR3 DNA: TGTGCCAGCAGCTTTCTCGAGGGGCTCGATGAGCAGTTCTTC
CDR3 protein: CASSFLEGLDEQFF

clone size: -
J gene: TRBJ2-1
D gene: -
V gene: TRBV5-1
CDR3 DNA: TGCGCCAGCAGCTTGTTCAATGAGCAGTTCTTC
CDR3 protein: CASSLFNEQFF

clone size: -
J gene: TRBJ2-7
D gene: -
V gene: TRBV27
CDR3 DNA: TGTGCCAGCAGTTTATCGGAATTGGGCGAGCAGTACTTC
CDR3 protein: CASSLSELGEQYF

clone size: -
J gene: TRBJ1-5
D gene: -
V gene: TRBV2
CDR3 DNA: TGTGCCAGCAGTGCCCCGACAGGAATCGGCAATCAGCCCCAGCATTTT
CDR3 protein: CASSAPTGIGNQPQHF

clone size: -
J gene: TRBJ2-3
D gene: -
V gene: TRBV7-2
CDR3 DNA: TGTGCCAGCAGCCAGACGGGAGATACGCAGTATTTT
CDR3 protein: CASSQTGDTQYF

clone size: -
J gene: TRBJ1-2
D gene: -
V gene: TRBV7-9
CDR3 DNA: TGTGCCAGCAGCTTAGTAGGGAGTCCTAACTATGGCTACACCTTC
CDR3 protein: CASSLVGSPNYGYTF

clone size: -
J gene: TRBJ1-3
D gene: -
V gene: TRBV4-1
CDR3 DNA: TGCGCCAGCAGCCAAGATCGGGGGTACGGCTCTGGAAACACCATATATTTT
CDR3 protein: CASSQDRGYGSGNTIYF

clone size: once
J gene: TRBJ2-3
D gene: TRBD2
V gene: TRBV7-6
CDR3 DNA: TGTGCCAGCAGCTTGGGACTAGCAGATACGCAGTATTTT
CDR3 protein: CASSLGLADTQYF

clone size: -
J gene: TRBJ1-5
D gene: -
V gene: TRBV16
CDR3 DNA: TGTGCCAGCAGCCAAATAGGCCAGACCTATCAGCCCCAGCATTTT
CDR3 protein: CASSQIGQTYQPQHF

clone size: -
J gene: TRBJ1-1
D gene: -
V gene: TRBV9
CDR3 DNA: TGTGCCAGCAGCGTAGTGCGAACAACGGCTGAAGCTTTCTTT
CDR3 protein: CASSVVRTTAEAFF

clone size: -
J gene: TRBJ2-6
D gene: -
V gene: TRBV19
CDR3 DNA: TGTGCCAGCAGATTAGCCGGGGCCAACGTCCTGACTTTC
CDR3 protein: CASRLAGANVLTF

clone size: -
J gene: TRBJ2-7
D gene: -
V gene: TRBV30
CDR3 DNA: TGTGCCTTGGGCCCGGGCGAGCAGTACTTC
CDR3 protein: CALGPGEQYF

clone size: -
J gene: TRBJ1-5
D gene: -
V gene: TRBV19
CDR3 DNA: TGTGCCAGTAGTAACGAGCAGGCCAATCAGCCCCAGCATTTT
CDR3 protein: CASSNEQANQPQHF

clone size: -
J gene: TRBJ2-7
D gene: TRBD1
V gene: TRBV7-9
CDR3 DNA: TGTGCCAGCAGCTGGTCCATCGGGACAGGGGGATACGAGCAGTACTTC
CDR3 protein: CASSWSIGTGGYEQYF

clone size: -
J gene: TRBJ2-7
D gene: -
V gene: TRBV12-5
CDR3 DNA: TGTGCTAGTGACCCATCCCCGCGGGAAGGATCCTACGAGCAGTACTTC
CDR3 protein: CASDPSPREGSYEQYF

clone size: -
J gene: TRBJ2-7
D gene: -
V gene: TRBV27
CDR3 DNA: TGTGCCAGCAGTCTCGTAGGGGGCGAGCAGTACTTC
CDR3 protein: CASSLVGGEQYF

clone size: -
J gene: TRBJ1-2
D gene: TRBD1
V gene: TRBV27
CDR3 DNA: TGTGCCAGCAGGGATCGGACAGGGGGCGGCTATGGCTACACCTTC
CDR3 protein: CASRDRTGGGYGYTF

clone size: -
J gene: TRBJ1-5
D gene: -
V gene: TRBV1
CDR3 DNA: TGCACCAGCAGCCAAGATTGGGGACAGGAGTTGTATAGCAATCAGCCCCAGCATTTT
CDR3 protein: CTSSQDWGQELYSNQPQHF

clone size: -
J gene: TRBJ2-3
D gene: TRBD2
V gene: TRBV30
CDR3 DNA: TGTGCCTGGAGTAGACTAGCGGTAACAGATACGCAGTATTTT
CDR3 protein: CAWSRLAVTDTQYF

clone size: -
J gene: TRBJ2-5
D gene: -
V gene: TRBV7-2
CDR3 DNA: TGTGCCAGCATCGGCGCGCGGGGAAGTGAGACCCAGTACTTC
CDR3 protein: CASIGARGSETQYF

clone size: -
J gene: TRBJ2-3
D gene: TRBD2
V gene: TRBV29-1
CDR3 DNA: TGCAGCGTTCCCGGGACTAGCGGCACAGATACGCAGTATTTT
CDR3 protein: CSVPGTSGTDTQYF

clone size: -
J gene: TRBJ2-7
D gene: -
V gene: TRBV15
CDR3 DNA: TGTGCCACCAGCAGAGAACAGGGACACTACGAGCAGTACTTC
CDR3 protein: CATSREQGHYEQYF

clone size: -
J gene: TRBJ2-7
D gene: -
V gene: TRBV11-2
CDR3 DNA: TGTGCCAGCAGCTTAGACTCGTCGAGCTCCTACGAGCAGTACTTC
CDR3 protein: CASSLDSSSSYEQYF

clone size: -
J gene: TRBJ2-5
D gene: -
V gene: TRBV19
CDR3 DNA: TGTGCCAGTAGTACTTGGGACAACCAAGAGACCCAGTACTTC
CDR3 protein: CASSTWDNQETQYF

clone size: -
J gene: TRBJ1-1
D gene: TRBD1
V gene: TRBV9
CDR3 DNA: TGTGCCAGCAGCGTAGATCCAGGGGGGAACACTGAAGCTTTCTTT
CDR3 protein: CASSVDPGGNTEAFF

clone size: -
J gene: TRBJ1-1
D gene: -
V gene: TRBV29-1
CDR3 DNA: TGCAGCGGGGGACGGCTGAACACTGAAGCTTTCTTT
CDR3 protein: CSGGRLNTEAFF

clone size: -
J gene: TRBJ1-2
D gene: -
V gene: TRBV21-1
CDR3 DNA: TGTGCCAGCAGCAAAGTAACGGGCAAACGAAGACCGGGCTACCGGGACAGGGACTATGGCTACACCTTC
CDR3 protein: CASSKVTGKRRPGYRDRDYGYTF

clone size: -
J gene: TRBJ2-1
D gene: -
V gene: TRBV27
CDR3 DNA: TGTGCCAGCAGTTTATCGCCCGAGACTAGATTCTACAATGAGCAGTTCTTC
CDR3 protein: CASSLSPETRFYNEQFF

clone size: -
J gene: TRBJ1-5
D gene: -
V gene: TRBV5-1
CDR3 DNA: TGCGCCAGCAGCTTCAATGCAGGGCAGGACCAGCCCCAGCATTTT
CDR3 protein: CASSFNAGQDQPQHF

clone size: -
J gene: TRBJ2-1
D gene: -
V gene: TRBV29-1
CDR3 DNA: TGCAGCGTAATAAAAAATGAGCAGTTCTTC
CDR3 protein: CSVIKNEQFF

clone size: -
J gene: TRBJ2-1
D gene: -
V gene: TRBV9
CDR3 DNA: TGTGCCAGCAGCGTAGCGAAGCTGAGCTCCTACAATGAGCAGTTCTTC
CDR3 protein: CASSVAKLSSYNEQFF

clone size: few
J gene: TRBJ1-2
D gene: -
V gene: TRBV19
CDR3 DNA: TGTGCCAGCCGATCAAGACAGGACTATGGCTACACCTTC
CDR3 protein: CASRSRQDYGYTF

clone size: -
J gene: TRBJ2-6
D gene: -
V gene: TRBV9
CDR3 DNA: TGTGCCAGCGGAGTAGAATCCATCTCTGGGGCCAACGTCCTGACTTTC
CDR3 protein: CASGVESISGANVLTF

clone size: -
J gene: TRBJ1-4
D gene: -
V gene: TRBV11-2
CDR3 DNA: TGTGCCAGCAGCTTTGGGGGGGAAAAACTGTTTTTT
CDR3 protein: CASSFGGEKLFF

clone size: -
J gene: TRBJ2-7
D gene: -
V gene: TRBV27
CDR3 DNA: TGTGCCAGCAGGTCTCACGCGCTAGTTCACTCCTACGAGCAGTACTTC
CDR3 protein: CASRSHALVHSYEQYF

clone size: -
J gene: TRBJ2-3
D gene: TRBD1
V gene: TRBV18
CDR3 DNA: TGTGCCAGCTCACCACCCTCGGGACAGGGGACAGATACGCAGTATTTT
CDR3 protein: CASSPPSGQGTDTQYF

clone size: -
J gene: TRBJ2-7
D gene: TRBD2
V gene: TRBV14
CDR3 DNA: TGTGCCAGCAGCCCACTTCGTGGTAGCGGGAGTTACGAGCAGTACTTC
CDR3 protein: CASSPLRGSGSYEQYF

clone size: -
J gene: TRBJ2-7
D gene: -
V gene: TRBV10-2
CDR3 DNA: TGCGCCAGCAGTGAGGGGGCAGGGCAGTACTTC
CDR3 protein: CASSEGAGQYF

clone size: -
J gene: TRBJ2-7
D gene: -
V gene: TRBV2
CDR3 DNA: TGTGCCAGCAGTGAAGAGGACTATGGTGTGGACGAGCAGTACTTC
CDR3 protein: CASSEEDYGVDEQYF

clone size: -
J gene: TRBJ2-5
D gene: TRBD1
V gene: TRBV6-6
CDR3 DNA: TGTGCCAGCAGTAACAGGGGTTGGGAGACCCAGTACTTC
CDR3 protein: CASSNRGWETQYF

clone size: once
J gene: TRBJ1-5
D gene: -
V gene: TRBV7-6
CDR3 DNA: TGTGCCAGCAGCTTAGACGTCGGAGATAGCAATCAGCCCCAGCATTTT
CDR3 protein: CASSLDVGDSNQPQHF

clone size: -
J gene: TRBJ2-6
D gene: TRBD2
V gene: TRBV5-1
CDR3 DNA: TGCGCCAGCAGCATAGGACTAGCGGGAGGGCAGGGGGCCAACGTCCTGACTTTC
CDR3 protein: CASSIGLAGGQGANVLTF

clone size: -
J gene: TRBJ2-2
D gene: TRBD1
V gene: TRBV18
CDR3 DNA: TGTGCCAGCTCACCGACAGGGGCCGACGCCGGGGAGCTGTTTTTT
CDR3 protein: CASSPTGADAGELFF

clone size: -
J gene: TRBJ1-1
D gene: -
V gene: TRBV18
CDR3 DNA: TGTGCCAGCTCACCACCCGGTAAGAACACTGAAGCTTTCTTT
CDR3 protein: CASSPPGKNTEAFF

clone size: -
J gene: TRBJ2-3
D gene: -
V gene: TRBV20-1
CDR3 DNA: TGCAGTGCTAGTGGGGATACGCAGTATTTT
CDR3 protein: CSASGDTQYF

clone size: -
J gene: TRBJ2-1
D gene: -
V gene: TRBV5-1
CDR3 DNA: TGCGCCAGCAGCTTGGGCGCTGGGTCTGACAGTTACAATGAGCAGTTCTTC
CDR3 protein: CASSLGAGSDSYNEQFF

clone size: -
J gene: TRBJ2-1
D gene: TRBD2
V gene: TRBV28
CDR3 DNA: TGTGCCAGCAGTCCCCGACTAGCGGGAGGCCAGGATGAGCAGTTCTTC
CDR3 protein: CASSPRLAGGQDEQFF

clone size: few
J gene: TRBJ2-7
D gene: TRBD2
V gene: TRBV9
CDR3 DNA: TGTGCCAGCAGCCCCCAGGACGGGAGGTTGGGCGAGCAGTACTTC
CDR3 protein: CASSPQDGRLGEQYF

clone size: -
J gene: TRBJ2-3
D gene: -
V gene: TRBV19
CDR3 DNA: TGTGCCAGTAGTAATATCAAGGGGCCAGATACGCAGTATTTT
CDR3 protein: CASSNIKGPDTQYF

clone size: -
J gene: TRBJ1-3
D gene: TRBD1
V gene: TRBV30
CDR3 DNA: TGTGCCTGGAGGGAACCCGGGACAGGGTCTGGAAACACCATATATTTT
CDR3 protein: CAWREPGTGSGNTIYF

clone size: -
J gene: TRBJ2-5
D gene: TRBD2
V gene: TRBV30
CDR3 DNA: TGTGCCTGGAAAGGGACTACCGGGACCCAGTACTTC
CDR3 protein: CAWKGTTGTQYF

clone size: -
J gene: TRBJ2-7
D gene: -
V gene: TRBV6-5
CDR3 DNA: TGTGCCAGCAGTTACAGGACGGATTACTACGAGCAGTACTTC
CDR3 protein: CASSYRTDYYEQYF

clone size: -
J gene: TRBJ2-1
D gene: TRBD2
V gene: TRBV18
CDR3 DNA: TGTGCCAGCACCGTACTAGCGGGAGGGGTAAATGAGCAGTTCTTC
CDR3 protein: CASTVLAGGVNEQFF

clone size: -
J gene: TRBJ2-1
D gene: -
V gene: TRBV5-5
CDR3 DNA: TGTGCCAGCAGCTTGGCGGATAACTCCTACAATGAGCAGTTCTTC
CDR3 protein: CASSLADNSYNEQFF

clone size: once
J gene: TRBJ2-7
D gene: -
V gene: TRBV27
CDR3 DNA: TGTGCCAGCAGTTTATCGGTGGGTTCCCCCTACGAGCAGTACTTC
CDR3 protein: CASSLSVGSPYEQYF

clone size: -
J gene: TRBJ1-2
D gene: TRBD1
V gene: TRBV13
CDR3 DNA: TGTGCCAGCAGCGCCACAGGGGATGGGTATGGCTACACCTTC
CDR3 protein: CASSATGDGYGYTF

clone size: -
J gene: TRBJ2-7
D gene: TRBD2
V gene: TRBV30
CDR3 DNA: TGTGCCTGGAGTGTTGGGCTAGCGGGGTACTACGAGCAGTACTTC
CDR3 protein: CAWSVGLAGYYEQYF

clone size: -
J gene: TRBJ2-1
D gene: TRBD2
V gene: TRBV14
CDR3 DNA: TGTGCCTCTAGCGGGAGTGGGAATGAGCAGTTCTTC
CDR3 protein: CASSGSGNEQFF

clone size: few
J gene: TRBJ1-4
D gene: TRBD1
V gene: TRBV5-1
CDR3 DNA: TGCGCCAGCAGCACAGGGACAGCAACTAATGAAAAACTGTTTTTT
CDR3 protein: CASSTGTATNEKLFF

clone size: -
J gene: TRBJ2-1
D gene: -
V gene: TRBV11-2
CDR3 DNA: TGTGCCAGCAGCTTTGTAGGGCTCTCCTACAATGAGCAGTTCTTC
CDR3 protein: CASSFVGLSYNEQFF